One sample yielded the 26 T cell receptor beta chains listed below, sequenced in a study of lymphopenia after photon versus proton radiotherapy. Measured with immunoSEQ multiplex PCR; TCRdb has only the in-frame clones, and not every one. Found here are approximately 45,000 clones, approximately 85% of them singletons; the top ten hold roughly 2.3%. This specimen consisted of peripheral blood, obtained from a patient treated with photon-based radiotherapy. The receptor set was obtained from a man between 40 and 49 years old with gastric cancer.

This clone was seen a few times. The chain employs TRBV2 and TRBJ1-2; D may be TRBD1 (5 bases). The CDR3 sequence is 13 residues long. Trimming removed 6 bases from V and 8 bases from J, with 16 bases in between. Looked up from germline, CDR1 is SNHLY and CDR2 is FYNNEI. CDR3 amino acids: CASSPSRGDGYTF. The CDR3 DNA is TGTGCCAGCAGCCCAAGCCGGGGGGACGGCTACACCTTC.

The chain is built from TRBV19 and TRBJ2-2; 11 nucleotides align to TRBD2. The length of the CDR3 is 19 residues. Trimming cost V 5 bases and J 1 base; bases outside gene matches: 12. Germline V gives CDR1 LNHDA, CDR2 SQIVND (reference sequence). CDR3 DNA: TGTGCCAGTAGTTCAACGGGACTAGCGGCCCCCAAGAACACCGGGGAGCTGTTTTTT. Translation: CASSSTGLAAPKNTGELFF.

The sample holds one count of this clone. The rearrangement uses TRBV30 and TRBJ2-1; 10 nucleotides line up with TRBD2. J lost 8 bases, V lost 3 bases, and 7 bases had no gene match. The CDR3 totals 14 residues. Germline V lookup: CDR1 GTSNPN, CDR2 SVGIG (reference sequence). The chain's CDR3 is CAWRTSGPVDEQFF. CDR3 DNA: TGTGCCTGGAGGACTAGCGGGCCAGTCGATGAGCAGTTCTTC. Using reference TRBV30 and TRBJ2-1 for the parts outside the CDR3, the full variable domain is SQTIHQWPATLVQPVGSPLSLECTVEGTSNPNLYWYRQAAGRGLQLLFYSVGIGQISSEVPQNLSASRPQDRQFILSSKKLLLSDSGFYLCAWRTSGPVDEQFFGPGTRLTVL.

The chain recombines TRBV30 with TRBJ1-2, with a tentative D call TRBD1 (6 bases). Trimming took 2 bases from V and 3 from J, leaving 10 bases between them. The CDR3 length is 13 residues. CDR1 GTSNPN and CDR2 SVGIG come from the germline V gene (reference sequence). The CDR3 nucleotides read TGTGCCTGGAGTTACAGGGTGGACTATGGCTACACCTTC. Its protein product is CAWSYRVDYGYTF.

The genes are TRBV12-5 and TRBJ2-5, with D unclear. Looked up from germline, CDR1 is LGHNT and CDR2 is FRNRAP. The CDR3 is made up of 15 amino acids. V dropped 5 bases and J dropped 5 bases, with 18 bases sitting between them. Written as DNA, the CDR3 is TGTGCTAGTGGTCTCCCGGGCCCGGTCGGGGAGACCCAGTACTTC. Translating it yields CASGLPGPVGETQYF. Supplemented by reference TRBV12-5 and TRBJ2-5, the full variable domain reads DARVTQTPRHKVTEMGQEVTMRCQPILGHNTVFWYRQTMMQGLELLAYFRNRAPLDDSGMPKDRFSAEMPDATLATLKIQPSEPRDSAVYFCASGLPGPVGETQYFGPGTRLLVL.

This clone came up once. V gene TRBV11-2 combines with J gene TRBJ2-1; D possibly corresponds to TRBD1 (5 bases). Germline CDR1 SGHAT, CDR2 FQNNGV. The CDR3 is 15 amino acids. The V and J ends lost 5 bases and 1 base respectively, with 12 bases between them. CDR3 sequence: CASSAAGLSYNEQFF. CDR3 DNA: TGTGCCAGCAGCGCGGCAGGGCTTTCCTACAATGAGCAGTTCTTC.

This chain uses TRBV7-2 with TRBJ1-2, with 9 positions matching TRBD1. The V segment lost 1 base and the J segment 6 bases; nucleotides outside the gene matches: 9. CDR1 SGHTA and CDR2 FQGNSA come from the germline V gene. This CDR3 has 16 amino acids. The CDR3 DNA is TGTGCCAGCAGCTTAGGCCGGGACAGGGCTGGTCATGGCTACACCTTC. Translated, it gives CASSLGRDRAGHGYTF.

V gene TRBV6-6 combines with J gene TRBJ1-3; 8 nucleotides align to TRBD1. The CDR3 totals 14 residues. Germline loops: CDR1 MNHNY, CDR2 SVGAGI (reference sequence). The J segment lost 8 bases and the V segment lost 5 bases, leaving 8 bases of the junction unmatched. CDR3 region: CASSLSDRADTIYF. The CDR3 bases are TGTGCCAGCAGTCTTTCGGACAGGGCGGACACCATATATTTT.

As to this clone: Distinct nucleotide sequences in the sample also encode this CDR3. The CDR3 region is CASSLRGLGADTQYF. DNA for the CDR3: TGCGCCAGCAGCTTGCGCGGGTTGGGGGCAGATACGCAGTATTTT. The chain is built from TRBV5-1 and TRBJ2-3, with D tentatively TRBD1 or TRBD2 (5 bases each). The CDR3 consists of 15 residues. Trimming stripped 1 base from V and 4 bases from J, with 13 bases between. Germline lookup yields CDR1 SGHRS and CDR2 YFSETQ.

The CDR3, as DNA: TGTGCCAGCAGTTCGACAGATACGCAGTATTTT. This translates into CASSSTDTQYF. This sequence joins TRBV2 and TRBJ2-3; D is ambiguous. V was clipped by 5 bases and J by 3 bases, with 3 bases between them. The CDR3 contains 11 residues. The V gene's germline CDR1 is SNHLY and CDR2 FYNNEI.

The chain is built from TRBV28 and TRBJ1-1; 8 bases line up with TRBD1. The CDR3 has 13 residues. The germline CDR1 and CDR2 sequences are MDHEN and SYDVKM. The junction had 10 bases not matched to a gene; V was cut back by 6 bases and J by 10 bases. CDR3 region: CASSPGQGRSAFF. Written as DNA, the CDR3 is TGTGCCAGCAGCCCCGGACAGGGTCGCTCAGCTTTCTTT.

The chain carries TRBV7-6 and TRBJ2-1; D gene ambiguous. Germline loops: CDR1 SGHVS, CDR2 FNYEAQ. The CDR3 runs to 13 residues. Trimming left V 2 bases short and J 2 bases short, with 4 bases between. The CDR3 DNA is TGTGCCAGCAGCTTATTAGCCTACAATGAGCAGTTCTTC. This encodes CASSLLAYNEQFF.

J is TRBJ2-2 and V is TRBV7-9, with TRBD1 identical over 9 bases. The V gene's germline CDR1 is SEHNR and CDR2 FQNEAQ (reference sequence). This CDR3 spans 15 amino acids. V lost 0 bases and J lost 7; bases outside the gene matches: 3. CDR3 nucleotide sequence: TGTGCCAGCAGCTTAGCGGGACAGGGTTTCGGGGAGCTGTTTTTT. This sequence encodes CASSLAGQGFGELFF.

The rearrangement uses TRBV27 and TRBJ2-5, with 9 bases matching TRBD1. The CDR3 is 13 residues long. Trimming removed 6 bases from V and 5 bases from J; junction bases left unmatched: 4. The germline V gene encodes CDR1 MNHEY and CDR2 SMNVEV (reference sequence). The CDR3 here is CASSLDRGETQYF. Here the CDR3 DNA reads TGTGCCAGCAGCCTCGACAGGGGGGAGACCCAGTACTTC.

The chain uses TRBV7-2 and TRBJ1-5, with a tentative D call TRBD1 (6 bases). The CDR3 has 13 residues. Germline V gives CDR1 SGHTA, CDR2 FQGNSA. Trimming cost V 6 bases and J 7 bases, with 13 bases left between them. In nucleotides, the CDR3 is TGTGCCAGCAGTTACGACAGGCGGCAGCCCCAGCATTTT. It translates to CASSYDRRQPQHF. The whole variable domain, filled in from reference TRBV7-2 and TRBJ1-5, reads GAGVSQSPSNKVTEKGKDVELRCDPISGHTALYWYRQSLGQGLEFLIYFQGNSAPDKSGLPSDRFSAERTGGSVSTLTIQRTQQEDSAVYLCASSYDRRQPQHFGDGTRLSIL.

This chain connects TRBV7-9 to TRBJ2-2, with TRBD1 identical over 10 bases. The CDR3 is 16 amino acids. V lost 4 bases, J lost 2 bases, and 4 bases stayed unmatched. Per germline, CDR1 SEHNR and CDR2 FQNEAQ (reference sequence). CDR3 in DNA: TGTGCCAGCAGCTCGGGGACAGGGGTAAACACCGGGGAGCTGTTTTTT. Encoded protein: CASSSGTGVNTGELFF. The full variable domain, rest sourced from reference TRBV7-9 and TRBJ2-2, is DTGVSQNPRHKITKRGQNVTFRCDPISEHNRLYWYRQTLGQGPEFLTYFQNEAQLEKSRLLSDRFSAERPKGSFSTLEIQRTEQGDSAMYLCASSSGTGVNTGELFFGEGSRLTVL.

The chain couples TRBV9 to TRBJ2-7, with D possibly matching TRBD2 (5 bases). Germline loops: CDR1 SGDLS, CDR2 YYNGEE. The V gene lost 3 bases and the J gene lost 0 bases, with 10 bases spanning the gap. This CDR3 spans 14 amino acids. DNA for the CDR3: TGTGCCAGCAGCGGTAGGGAGAGCTCCTACGAGCAGTACTTC. This codes for CASSGRESSYEQYF. Full variable domain (outside the CDR3, taken from reference TRBV9 and TRBJ2-7): DSGVTQTPKHLITATGQRVTLRCSPRSGDLSVYWYQQSLDQGLQFLIQYYNGEERAKGNILERFSAQQFPDLHSELNLSSLELGDSALYFCASSGRESSYEQYFGPGTRLTVT.

The chain carries TRBV18 and TRBJ1-4, with D uncertain. The CDR3 loop spans 15 amino acids. Germline V gives CDR1 KGHSH, CDR2 LQKENI. The V end was cut by 0 bases, the J end by 0 bases, with 5 bases between. CDR3 nucleotide sequence: TGTGCCAGCTCACCACCTTCCGCAACTAATGAAAAACTGTTTTTT. It is translated as CASSPPSATNEKLFF.

The V call is TRBV11-1, the J call TRBJ2-2; 11 nucleotides match TRBD1. CDR1 and CDR2 (germline): SGHAT, FQDESV (reference sequence). CDR3 length: 16 amino acids. Germline trimming cut 5 bases from V and 4 bases from J; bases unmatched to any gene: 6. The DNA for the CDR3 is TGTGCCAGCAGCCCCGGACAGGGGGCGTCCACCGGGGAGCTGTTTTTT. It yields the protein CASSPGQGASTGELFF.

V usage is TRBV7-2 and J usage is TRBJ1-2; 7 bases are a match to TRBD1. The junction had 3 bases not matched to a gene; V was cut back by 3 bases and J by 8 bases. This CDR3 comprises 12 residues. Germline V gives CDR1 SGHTA, CDR2 FQGNSA. CDR3 loop: CASSFRTGGYTF. The CDR3 DNA reads TGTGCCAGCAGCTTCCGGACAGGCGGCTACACCTTC.

This chain uses TRBV6-1 with TRBJ2-2, with TRBD1 matching over 7 bases. Per germline, CDR1 MNHNS and CDR2 SASEGT. The CDR3 runs 16 residues. The junction had 9 bases not matched to a gene; V was cut back by 4 bases and J by 4 bases. The CDR3 region has the DNA TGTGCCAGCAGTGGAACTACAGGGGCGGGCACCGGGGAGCTGTTTTTT. Protein product: CASSGTTGAGTGELFF.

This rearrangement joins TRBV7-9 to TRBJ1-1, with TRBD1 as a possible D gene (6 bases). CDR1 and CDR2 from the germline V gene are SEHNR and FQNEAQ (reference sequence). The length of the CDR3 is 13 residues. V gave up 5 bases and J gave up 3 bases, with 10 bases separating them. In DNA form, the CDR3 reads TGTGCCAGCAGCCCATACAGGGACACTGAAGCTTTCTTT. It is translated as CASSPYRDTEAFF. Together with reference TRBV7-9 and TRBJ1-1, the CDR3 gives the full variable domain: DTGVSQNPRHKITKRGQNVTFRCDPISEHNRLYWYRQTLGQGPEFLTYFQNEAQLEKSRLLSDRFSAERPKGSFSTLEIQRTEQGDSAMYLCASSPYRDTEAFFGQGTRLTVV.

The V call is TRBV7-2, the J call TRBJ1-6; 8 nucleotides agree with TRBD1. The ends lost 6 bases at V and 10 bases at J; junction bases unmatched: 2. The length of the CDR3 is 12 residues. Germline assignment: CDR1 SGHTA and CDR2 FQGNSA. CDR3 DNA: TGTGCCAGCAGACGGACAGGGTCACCCCTCCACTTT. Amino acid sequence: CASRRTGSPLHF.

This CDR3 is CASSSVGANVLTF. Here the CDR3 DNA reads TGTGCCAGCAGCTCCGTCGGGGCCAACGTCCTGACTTTC. The rearrangement joins TRBV7-3 to TRBJ2-6; D remains ambiguous. The germline V gene has CDR1 SGHTA and CDR2 FQGTGA. There are 13 residues in the CDR3. Trimming removed 4 bases from V and 4 bases from J, with 5 bases in between.

The chain uses TRBV2 and TRBJ2-2, with a weak D call TRBD1 (6 bases). Per germline, CDR1 SNHLY and CDR2 FYNNEI. The CDR3 is 15 residues long. The ends were cut back, 3 bases at V and 5 bases at J, with 13 bases in the middle. The CDR3 sequence: CASSDLPGATGELFF. The CDR3 DNA reads as TGTGCCAGCAGTGACTTACCAGGGGCAACCGGGGAGCTGTTTTTT.

The sample holds a few counts of this clone. The V gene is TRBV19, the J gene TRBJ1-3; the D is unclear. In germline, CDR1 is LNHDA, CDR2 SQIVND (reference sequence). CDR3 length: 14 amino acids. V gave up 4 bases and J gave up 0 bases, with 7 bases separating them. The CDR3 DNA follows: TGTGCCAGTAGTACGGTCATCTCTGGAAACACCATATATTTT. Its translation: CASSTVISGNTIYF.